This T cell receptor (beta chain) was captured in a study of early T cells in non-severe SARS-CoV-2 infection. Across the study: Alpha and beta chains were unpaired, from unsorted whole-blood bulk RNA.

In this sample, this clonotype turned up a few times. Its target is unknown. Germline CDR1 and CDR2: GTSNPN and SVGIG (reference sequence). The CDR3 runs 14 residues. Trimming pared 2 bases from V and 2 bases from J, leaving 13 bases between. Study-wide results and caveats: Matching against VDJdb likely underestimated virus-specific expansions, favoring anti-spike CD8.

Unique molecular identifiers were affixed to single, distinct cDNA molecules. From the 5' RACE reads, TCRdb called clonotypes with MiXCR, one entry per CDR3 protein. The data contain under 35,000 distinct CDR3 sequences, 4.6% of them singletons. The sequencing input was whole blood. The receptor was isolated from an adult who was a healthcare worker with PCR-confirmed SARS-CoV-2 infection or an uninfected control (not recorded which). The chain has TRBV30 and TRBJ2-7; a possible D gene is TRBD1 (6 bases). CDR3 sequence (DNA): TGTGCCTGGAGTTCCCACAGGGCCCCCTACGAGCAGTACTTC. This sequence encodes CAWSSHRAPYEQYF.